This TCR beta chain was found in a study of cytomegalovirus exposure and HLA in healthy donors. Background on the study: A later analysis reported the 100 to 150 validation repertoires used the same platform as the roughly 700 first-cohort repertoires. General observations from the study: Across donors, most TCRs were seen rarely, yet some public ones were widespread. A list of 150 to 200 TCR beta chains associated with cytomegalovirus was given.

Concerning this clone itself: Antigen unknown.

The CDR3 consists of 15 residues. The germline gives CDR1 SGHRS, CDR2 YFSETQ. The germline V and J ends were trimmed by 1 base and 5 bases, with 13 bases remaining between them. Produced via immunoSEQ multiplex PCR; TCRdb's table is partial and in-frame only. The table has 150,000 to 200,000 clones, approximately 88% seen once; the top ten hold roughly 7.5%. Sample: PBMCs. J is TRBJ2-4 and V is TRBV5-1, with D tentatively TRBD2 (7 bases). The clonotype was recovered from a man between 18 and 29 years old in good health and CMV-seropositive. The CDR3, as DNA: TGCGCCAGCAGCTTGTGGGGGGGCCATGAAAACATTCAGTACTTC. Protein product: CASSLWGGHENIQYF. Filled out from reference TRBV5-1 and TRBJ2-4, the complete variable domain reads KAGVTQTPRYLIKTRGQQVTLSCSPISGHRSVSWYQQTPGQGLQFLFEYFSETQRNKGNFPGRFSGRQFSNSRSEMNVSTLELGDSALYLCASSLWGGHENIQYFGAGTRLSVL.